What follows are 5 T cell receptor beta chains derived from one specimen sequenced in a study of vaccination effects on CD4 cells after COVID-19. Sequencing followed a ViraFEST assay step that expanded antigen-specific CD4+ T cells with viral peptide pools. Cultured cells yielded isolated CD4+ T cells after 10 days. Either the mRNA-1273 or the BNT162b2 vaccine was given to participants as two doses. Their cognate antigens are unknown. TCRdb's table, derived via immunoSEQ multiplex PCR, lists solely in-frame clones and lacks some. The profile shows approximately 25,000 clones, about 75% of them singletons. Sequenced material: CD4+ T cells from PBMCs cultured with SARS-CoV-2 spike peptides, taken after COVID-19 vaccination. Every receptor here comes from a human donor who received a COVID-19 vaccine. Some clones in this sample may be carry-over from other donors' samples.

The chain carries TRBV7-2 and TRBJ1-6; TRBD1 is a possible D gene (5 bases). V lost 7 bases to trimming and J lost 3 bases, with 10 bases between them. The CDR3 contains 14 residues. Germline loops: CDR1 SGHTA, CDR2 FQGNSA. CDR3 sequence reads: CASTKGIYNSPLHF. Here the CDR3 DNA reads TGTGCCAGCACGAAGGGGATCTATAATTCACCCCTCCACTTT.

The V call is TRBV24-1, the J call TRBJ2-4; TRBD1 or TRBD2 may be the D gene (5 bases each). The CDR3 is made up of 17 amino acids. Trimming left V 2 bases short and J 0 bases short, with 13 bases between. Germline V gene sequence: CDR1 KGHDR, CDR2 SFDVKD. The CDR3 nucleotides are TGTGCCACCAGTGATTCCCAAGCCGGGACAGCCAAAAACATTCAGTACTTC. It is translated as CATSDSQAGTAKNIQYF.

The chain couples TRBV2 to TRBJ2-1, with TRBD2 as a possible D gene (6 bases). Looked up from germline, CDR1 is SNHLY and CDR2 is FYNNEI. Trimming cost V 10 bases and J 5 bases, with 15 bases left between them. This CDR3 comprises 13 residues. The CDR3: CATPGLTNNEQFF. The CDR3 nucleotides read TGTGCCACGCCGGGACTCACGAACAATGAGCAGTTCTTC.

The V and J genes are TRBV10-2 and TRBJ2-7, with TRBD2 as a possible D gene (7 bases). Trimming left V 8 bases short and J 0 bases short, with 23 bases between. The germline V gene has CDR1 WSHSY and CDR2 SAAADI. The CDR3 length is 17 residues. The CDR3 reads CASRPQVGGGSSYEQYV. The CDR3 nucleotides read TGCGCCAGCCGGCCCCAAGTAGGGGGGGGAAGCTCCTACGAGCAGTACGTC.

This clone was observed a single time. The V and J genes are TRBV25-1 and TRBJ2-2, with D tentatively TRBD1 (5 bases). Germline V gives CDR1 MGHDK, CDR2 SYGVNS. V lost 0 bases, J lost 5 bases, and 7 bases lay in between. This CDR3 has 14 residues. The CDR3 loop is CASSEYSGTGELFF. CDR3 DNA sequence: TGTGCCAGCAGTGAATATTCAGGGACCGGGGAGCTGTTTTTT.